The clone carrying this TCR beta chain has ten or more counts. Its target is not known. The CDR3 end lies 3 residues beyond the end of the read and is filled in from the germline J gene. Sequencing input was equivalent genomic DNA from CVID and controls. Sequencing was performed with immunoSEQ multiplex PCR; in TCRdb, only in-frame clones are kept and a portion is missing. Reported are about 26,000 clones, none seen only once; the ten largest carry more than 20%. Heparinized whole blood, roughly 4.5 to 8 ml, came from each donor. The data were taken from a study of T cell clonality in common variable immunodeficiency. Study results and limitations: Compared with healthy controls, CVID subjects showed increased TCRbeta clonality, mostly in about a third. Common variable immunodeficiency TCR beta sequences reportedly had fewer deletions and N-nucleotide insertions.

V was pared by 11 bases and J by 3 bases, with 13 bases between. The CDR3 has 12 amino acids. Germline CDR1 LNHDA, CDR2 SQIVND (reference sequence). The origin of this receptor is a human donor with common variable immunodeficiency. The sample taken for sequencing was peripheral blood mononuclear cells. The genes are TRBV19 and TRBJ1-1; D is possibly TRBD1 (6 bases). CDR3 DNA, as far as it was read: TGTGCCGCTACAGGGAGGTACACTGAA. It translates to CAATGRYTE. The entire CDR3 sequence reads CAATGRYTEAFF.